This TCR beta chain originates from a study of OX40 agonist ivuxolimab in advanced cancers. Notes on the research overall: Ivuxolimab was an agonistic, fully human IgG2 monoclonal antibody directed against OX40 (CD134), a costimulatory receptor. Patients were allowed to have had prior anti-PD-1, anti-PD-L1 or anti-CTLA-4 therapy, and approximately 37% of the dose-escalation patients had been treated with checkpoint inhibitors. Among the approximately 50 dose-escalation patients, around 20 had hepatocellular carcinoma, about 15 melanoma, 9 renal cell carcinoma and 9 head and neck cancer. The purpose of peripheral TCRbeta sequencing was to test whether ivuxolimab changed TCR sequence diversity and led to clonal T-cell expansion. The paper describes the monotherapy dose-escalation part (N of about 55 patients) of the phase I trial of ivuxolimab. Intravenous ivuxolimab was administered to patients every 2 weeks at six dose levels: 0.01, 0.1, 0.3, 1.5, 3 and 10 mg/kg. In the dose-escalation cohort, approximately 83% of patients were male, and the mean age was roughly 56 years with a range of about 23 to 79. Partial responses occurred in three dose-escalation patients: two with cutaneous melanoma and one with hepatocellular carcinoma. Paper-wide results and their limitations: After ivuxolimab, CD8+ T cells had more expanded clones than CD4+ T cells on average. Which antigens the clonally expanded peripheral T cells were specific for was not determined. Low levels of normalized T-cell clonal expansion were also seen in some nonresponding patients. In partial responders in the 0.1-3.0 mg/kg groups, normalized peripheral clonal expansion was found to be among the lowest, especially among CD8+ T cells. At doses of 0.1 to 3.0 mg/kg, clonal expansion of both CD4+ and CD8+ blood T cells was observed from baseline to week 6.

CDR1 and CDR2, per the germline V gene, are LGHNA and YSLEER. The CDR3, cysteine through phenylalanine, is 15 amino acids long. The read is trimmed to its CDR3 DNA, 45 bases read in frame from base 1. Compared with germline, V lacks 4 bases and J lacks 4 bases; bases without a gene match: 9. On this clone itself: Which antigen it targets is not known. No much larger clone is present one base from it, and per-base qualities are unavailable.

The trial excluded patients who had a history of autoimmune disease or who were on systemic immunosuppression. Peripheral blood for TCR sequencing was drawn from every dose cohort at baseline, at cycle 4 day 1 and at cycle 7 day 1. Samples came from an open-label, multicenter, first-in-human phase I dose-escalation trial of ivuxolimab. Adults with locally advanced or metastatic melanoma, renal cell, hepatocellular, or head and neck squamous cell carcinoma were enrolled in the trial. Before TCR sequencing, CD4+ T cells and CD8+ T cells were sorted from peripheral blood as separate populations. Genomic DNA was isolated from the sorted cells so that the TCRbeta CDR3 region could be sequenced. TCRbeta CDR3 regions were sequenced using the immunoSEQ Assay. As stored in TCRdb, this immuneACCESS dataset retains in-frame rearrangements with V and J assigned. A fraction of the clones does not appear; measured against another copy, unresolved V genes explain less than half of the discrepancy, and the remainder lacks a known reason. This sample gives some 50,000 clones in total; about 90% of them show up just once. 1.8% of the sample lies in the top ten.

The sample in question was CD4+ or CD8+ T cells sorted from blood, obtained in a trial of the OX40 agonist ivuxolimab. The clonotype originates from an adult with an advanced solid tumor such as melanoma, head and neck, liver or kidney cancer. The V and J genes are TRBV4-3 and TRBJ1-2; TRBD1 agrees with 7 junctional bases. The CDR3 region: CASSPRQGSFYGYTF. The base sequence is TGCGCCAGCAGCCCCAGACAGGGTTCATTCTATGGCTACACCTTC.